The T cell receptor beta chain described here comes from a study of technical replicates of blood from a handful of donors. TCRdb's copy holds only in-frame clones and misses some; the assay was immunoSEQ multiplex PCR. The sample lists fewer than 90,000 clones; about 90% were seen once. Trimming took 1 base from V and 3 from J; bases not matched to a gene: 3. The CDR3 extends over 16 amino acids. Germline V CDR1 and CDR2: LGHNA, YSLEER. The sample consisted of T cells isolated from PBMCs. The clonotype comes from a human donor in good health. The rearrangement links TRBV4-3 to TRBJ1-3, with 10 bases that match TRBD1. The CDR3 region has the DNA TGCGCCAGCAGCCAAGGGGACAGGGGATTTGGAAACACCATATATTTT. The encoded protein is CASSQGDRGFGNTIYF.